This T cell receptor (beta chain) came from a study of T cells expressing NK-cell markers (dated by TCRdb to 2018 to 2021). Concerning the study at large: In sorted CD3+CD56+NKG2C+, CD3+CD56+NKG2C- and CD3+CD56-NKG2C+ T-cell subsets from about eight donors, TCR beta-chain repertoires were profiled. Among the eight sequenced donors, seven were HCMV-seropositive and one was HCMV-seronegative. All eight donors whose samples were sequenced were randomly selected healthy volunteers, three of them men and five women. Illumina HiSeq 2000/2500, MiSeq or NextSeq was used to sequence libraries as 2 x 150 bp reads. What the study reported, not specific to this receptor: In roughly six donors, the dominant CD3+CD56+NKG2C+ clonotypes ranked among the top 10 CD8+ clonotypes, making up about 1.0-8% of CD8+ T cells. It remained unclear whether the expanded NKG2C-expressing T cell clones were specific for HCMV antigens. Those dominant clonotypes were again the most abundant among CD3+CD56-NKG2C+ cells in a handful of donors, at about 25-60.1%.

Sequencing used an Illumina HiSeq 2000. The TCR beta cDNA libraries were made using 5'RACE template switching, a step that added both a universal primer site and unique molecular identifiers. Priming for cDNA synthesis came from the TCR beta constant segment, and two successive PCR amplification steps followed. On the study's bioinformatics: MIGEC handled demultiplexing of the reads and grouping by UMI, while MiTCR was used to assemble and quantify clonotypes. To exclude erroneous sequences, any TCR cDNA sequence not supported by at least two reads was discarded. Downstream repertoire analysis used the tcR package, and clonotypes were matched across fractions by CDR3 nucleotide sequence plus V segment. Antigen specificity was annotated against VDJdb with VDJmatch, allowing one amino acid substitution in CDR3. TCRdb reprocessed the reads and provides one entry for every CDR3 protein sequence; no DNA is given. The V and J calls were not made by the authors but by TCRdb's processing. This sample's records show 500,000 or so distinct CDR3 sequences. Of the sample, around 4% is held by the ten largest clones.

HCMV-specific IgG was detected in serum with a commercial ELISA kit to determine HCMV serostatus. Peripheral blood mononuclear cells were isolated from blood by Ficoll density gradient centrifugation. A word on this clonotype: Which antigen it targets is not known.

This clonotype was obtained from a man younger than 30 in good health. Donor details come from another sample of the same person, matched by shared clones. The sequencing input was blood T cells: a sorted CD56 or NKG2C T cell subset, CD4+ or CD8+ T cells, or bulk PBMC T cells (not recorded which).

CDR3 reads: CASTRLAGGPVAANTQYF. The chain is encoded by TRBV6-1 joined to TRBJ2-3; TCRdb outputs TRBD2, but without DNA this stays unchecked. CDR1 and CDR2, per the germline V gene, are MNHNS and SASEGT. Measured from the cysteine to the phenylalanine, the CDR3 is 18 residues long. No DNA has been recorded.